Listed below are T cell receptor beta chains from one sample, sequenced in a study of vaccination effects on CD4 cells after COVID-19. The antigens these receptors bind are not known. TCRdb's copy holds only in-frame clones and misses some; the assay was immunoSEQ multiplex PCR. The data hold around 66,000 clones, with about 67% observed a single time. This specimen was CD4+ T cells from PBMCs cultured without peptide, taken after COVID-19 vaccination. Source of these receptors: a human donor who received a COVID-19 vaccine. The conserved cysteine and the conserved F or W are not part of the CDR3 here.

V gene: TRBV19
J gene: TRBJ2-3
CDR3 protein: ASSPQTGQSIPTQY

V gene: TRBV28
J gene: TRBJ1-2
CDR3 protein: ASSTQNYGYT

V gene: TRBV19
J gene: TRBJ1-1
CDR3 protein: ASSIIGQGAKTEAF

V gene: TRBV7-3
J gene: TRBJ2-1
CDR3 protein: ASSLGTSLNEQF

V gene: TRBV28
J gene: TRBJ2-1
CDR3 protein: ASSAGLSEQF

V gene: TRBV21-1
J gene: TRBJ1-3
CDR3 protein: ASGGVRSGNTIY

V gene: TRBV5-1
J gene: TRBJ1-4
CDR3 protein: ASSYGQNEKLF

V gene: TRBV10-3
J gene: TRBJ1-2
CDR3 protein: AISGILRGGVKDYGYT

V gene: TRBV6-5
J gene: TRBJ1-4
CDR3 protein: ASRTKGTALKLF

V gene: TRBV9
J gene: TRBJ1-2
CDR3 protein: ASSSGQANYGYT

V gene: TRBV7-7
J gene: TRBJ2-2
CDR3 protein: ASSPTIRQGATGELF

V gene: TRBV7-9
J gene: TRBJ1-4
CDR3 protein: ASTFLNEKLF

V gene: TRBV12-5
J gene: TRBJ1-1
CDR3 protein: ARILRGLNTEAF

V gene: TRBV12-3/TRBV12-4
J gene: TRBJ2-5
CDR3 protein: ASRGRQETQY

V gene: TRBV24-1
J gene: TRBJ2-4
CDR3 protein: ATSDPGQGGNIQY

V gene: TRBV18
J gene: TRBJ2-6
CDR3 protein: ASLLGTSSGANVLT

V gene: TRBV28
J gene: TRBJ1-4
CDR3 protein: ASSFPAGWGATNEKLF

V gene: TRBV24-1
J gene: TRBJ1-6
CDR3 protein: ATSGPTNNSPLH

V gene: TRBV5-6
J gene: TRBJ1-5
CDR3 protein: ASSLTGQGPWPQH

V gene: TRBV7-8
J gene: TRBJ1-4
CDR3 protein: ASSSLNRGANEKLF

V gene: TRBV3-1/TRBV3-2
J gene: TRBJ2-3
CDR3 protein: ASSLRGFDTQY

V gene: TRBV5-4
J gene: TRBJ2-3
CDR3 protein: ASSSLYRGTDTQY

V gene: TRBV5-1
J gene: TRBJ1-2
CDR3 protein: ASSLDWGTYGYT

V gene: TRBV29-1
J gene: TRBJ1-4
CDR3 protein: SVEMIQGALEKLF

V gene: TRBV7-7
J gene: TRBJ2-5
CDR3 protein: ASSLGRYQETQY

V gene: TRBV3-1/TRBV3-2
J gene: TRBJ2-5
CDR3 protein: ASSQDPVETQY

V gene: TRBV20-1
J gene: TRBJ2-5
CDR3 protein: SASLSAETQY

V gene: TRBV20-1
J gene: TRBJ2-1
CDR3 protein: SARMTDEQF

V gene: TRBV2
J gene: -
CDR3 protein: ASSEAGSSRELF

V gene: TRBV5-4
J gene: TRBJ2-3
CDR3 protein: ASGTSGGRTDTQY

V gene: TRBV2
J gene: TRBJ2-2
CDR3 protein: ASSDVTLTGELF

V gene: TRBV7-2
J gene: TRBJ2-5
CDR3 protein: ASSLVGRETQY

V gene: TRBV5-1
J gene: TRBJ2-6
CDR3 protein: ASSSGQVSGANVLT

V gene: TRBV19
J gene: TRBJ2-6
CDR3 protein: ASSIFGSPISGANVLT

V gene: TRBV9
J gene: TRBJ1-6
CDR3 protein: ASRPGTSYNSPLH

V gene: TRBV10-3
J gene: TRBJ2-1
CDR3 protein: AISDQTSGYNEQF

V gene: TRBV5-6
J gene: TRBJ1-1
CDR3 protein: ASSLGKDRPLD

V gene: TRBV25-1
J gene: TRBJ2-5
CDR3 protein: ASSEWLAGQETQY

V gene: TRBV6-5
J gene: TRBJ2-5
CDR3 protein: ASSYSTGGWETQY

V gene: TRBV7-2
J gene: TRBJ1-6
CDR3 protein: ASSLSAGTNSPLH

V gene: TRBV25-1
J gene: TRBJ2-2
CDR3 protein: LLGGADGELF

V gene: TRBV4-2
J gene: TRBJ1-6
CDR3 protein: ASSQESGAPGALH

V gene: TRBV19
J gene: TRBJ1-4
CDR3 protein: ASRDRASGTNEKLF

V gene: TRBV11-2
J gene: TRBJ2-3
CDR3 protein: ASSPWTGGADTQY

V gene: TRBV9
J gene: TRBJ2-5
CDR3 protein: ASSGEQGRETQY

V gene: TRBV6-4
J gene: TRBJ1-6
CDR3 protein: ASSVQDDNSPLH

V gene: TRBV10-1
J gene: TRBJ1-1
CDR3 protein: ASSETVNTEAF

V gene: TRBV2
J gene: TRBJ2-2
CDR3 protein: ASTYQGAGELF

V gene: TRBV2
J gene: TRBJ2-5
CDR3 protein: ASSRAGGVSETQY

V gene: TRBV12-3/TRBV12-4
J gene: TRBJ2-3
CDR3 protein: ASSFTDTQY

V gene: TRBV6-5
J gene: TRBJ1-2
CDR3 protein: ASRRGVGANYGYT

V gene: TRBV24-1
J gene: TRBJ1-2
CDR3 protein: ATSENTPGQGYGYT